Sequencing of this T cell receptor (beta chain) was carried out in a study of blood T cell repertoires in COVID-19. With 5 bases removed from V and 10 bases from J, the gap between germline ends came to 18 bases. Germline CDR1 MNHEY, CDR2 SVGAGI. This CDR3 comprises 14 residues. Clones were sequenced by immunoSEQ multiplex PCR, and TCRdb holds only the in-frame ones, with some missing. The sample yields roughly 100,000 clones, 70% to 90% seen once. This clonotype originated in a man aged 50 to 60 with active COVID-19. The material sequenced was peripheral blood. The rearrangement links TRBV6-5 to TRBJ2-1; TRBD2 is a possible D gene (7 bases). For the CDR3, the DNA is TGTGCCAGCAGTCCGAAGGGGGGGGTAGGGGAGCAGTTCTTC. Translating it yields CASSPKGGVGEQFF.